In this sample, the clone carrying this T cell receptor (beta chain) turned up a few times. Its matching antigen is unknown. Trimming pared 6 bases from V and 9 bases from J, leaving 21 bases between. Germline lookup yields CDR1 MNHEY and CDR2 SVGAGI. The CDR3 runs to 16 residues. These data belong to a study of early T cells in non-severe SARS-CoV-2 infection. Study context: The authors sequenced bulk RNA from unsorted whole blood, leaving chains unpaired. Broader study findings: The matching step, a VDJdb search, favored anti-spike CD8 responses and missed private and CD4 specificities.

Individual cDNA molecules carried attached unique molecular identifiers. TCRdb recomputed calls from the 5' RACE reads with MiXCR, one row per CDR3 protein. The table shows 75,000 to 90,000 distinct CDR3 sequences, with about 16% occurring only once. The V and J genes are TRBV6-5 and TRBJ1-6; D not certain. The TCR comes from an adult who was a healthcare worker with PCR-confirmed SARS-CoV-2 infection or an uninfected control (not recorded which). Sequencing was performed on whole blood. CDR3 loop: CASRAALATEGSPLHF. CDR3 bases: TGTGCCAGCAGGGCGGCCCTCGCAACTGAGGGTTCACCCCTCCACTTT.